The clone carrying this T cell receptor (beta chain) was counted a single time. Its matching antigen is unknown. Vbeta (60) and Jbeta (13) primers were used in the PCR. Generated by immunoSEQ multiplex PCR, the TCRdb table keeps only in-frame clones and is missing some. This table holds 50,000 to 70,000 clones, around 62% found once. This record belongs to a study of cytomegalovirus exposure and HLA in healthy donors. Study-wide results and caveats: In an earlier analysis, most TCR beta V segments were productive about 87% or about 30% of the time. Most of the CMV-associated TCR beta chains (in a later analysis) appeared to be HLA-restricted.

Deletions cut 6 bases from V and 3 bases from J, with 14 bases between. Germline V gives CDR1 MNHEY, CDR2 SVGAGI. The CDR3 covers 15 residues. Sequenced: PBMCs. The sequence was collected from a man aged 25 to 40 in good health and CMV-seronegative. This rearrangement joins TRBV6-5 to TRBJ2-2; D unclear. CDR3 sequence: CASSDTTYYTGELFF. The CDR3 nucleotides read TGTGCCAGCAGCGACACGACCTATTACACCGGGGAGCTGTTTTTT.